The source of this T cell receptor beta chain is a study of T-cell reconstitution after alpha-beta-depleted transplantation in children. Molecular barcoding with unique molecular identifiers was used for the TCRbeta library. From the PCR reads, TCRdb called clonotypes with MiXCR, one entry per CDR3 protein. Here the sample spans about 610,000 distinct CDR3 sequences, 10% to 13% being singletons. This clonotype was observed at least ten times. The sample consisted of PBMCs from the stem cell graft donor, taken from the stem cell graft. The TCR sequence derives from a human donor who donated a stem cell graft to a child with acute myeloid leukemia.

DNA for the CDR3: TGCAGCGCCTGGACAGCCCCGACTGAAGCTTTCTTT. Its translation: CSAWTAPTEAFF. The chain recombines TRBV29-1 with TRBJ1-1; D may be TRBD1 (6 bases). The length of the CDR3 is 12 residues. V was shortened by 7 bases and J by 5 bases, with 14 bases between the two germline ends. The germline V gene encodes CDR1 SQVTM and CDR2 ANQGSEA.